This T cell receptor beta chain appears in the sequencing data of a study of persistence of HIV-infected CD4 T cells. Per germline, CDR1 SNHLY and CDR2 FYNNEI. Trimming took 9 bases from V and 4 from J, leaving 15 bases between them. CDR3 length equals 13 residues. The immunoSEQ assay was version 4, run in survey mode. TCRdb's copy holds only in-frame clones and misses some; the assay was immunoSEQ multiplex PCR. Of 30,000 to 45,000 clones listed, about nine tenths are singletons. This clone has a single count. Antigen: not known. This nonspecific control used anti-CD3/anti-CD28 bead stimulation of CD4+ T cells. Responding CD4+ T cells were sorted by upregulation of both CD40 ligand and CD69. Suppressive ART was started during chronic HIV-1 infection in these adults.

The chain links TRBV2 to TRBJ1-2; D may be TRBD1 (5 bases). The clonotype was recovered from an adult man with HIV who was CMV-seropositive. This specimen consisted of CD4+ T cells sorted from PBMCs after roughly 18-hour stimulation, obtained from a patient who received antiretroviral therapy. The chain's CDR3 is CARGDGTLYGYTF. CDR3 DNA: TGTGCCAGGGGGGACGGAACCCTCTATGGCTACACCTTC.